This T cell receptor beta chain stems from a study of shared clonotypes between healthy human individuals. Nashville, Tennessee was home to all donors, who were Caucasian adults. The CDR3 contains 14 residues. V shed 3 bases and J shed 7 bases, with 16 bases lying between them. Germline V gives CDR1 SEHNR, CDR2 FQNEAQ (reference sequence). General study results and limits: Sequencing depth was expected to influence donor clonotype sharing.

Clones were read by immunoSEQ multiplex PCR, and TCRdb kept only the in-frame ones, dropping some. The sample has some 510,000 clones, approximately 85% seen once; the top ten hold around 13%. As regards this clone: Its antigen is not known.

The chain employs TRBV7-9 and TRBJ2-7; a possible D gene is TRBD1 (5 bases). Sequenced input: PBMCs. This TCR came from a woman in her 40s in good health. Some clones in this sample may be carry-over from other donors' samples. CDR3 DNA: TGTGCCAGCAGCTTGGGGCGCGGTTTCGGGGAGCAGTACTTC. As protein: CASSLGRGFGEQYF.